This TCR beta chain appears in the sequencing data of a study of blood T cell repertoires in COVID-19. Study at large: Spain, Italy and the United States supplied samples that represented acute and convalescent COVID-19. Sources were T cells, B-cell-depleted T cells, or PBMCs; the material itself was cDNA or gDNA.

Per the authors' pipeline: Amplifying reference gene primers gave estimates of nucleated cell counts. Sequencing used immunoSEQ multiplex PCR; TCRdb keeps in-frame clones, though not all of them. From that table come the V and J calls and clone size; the DNA was used to work out D and trimming. The table shows 90,000 to 130,000 clones, with 75% to 90% occurring only once. Per germline, CDR1 MNHNY and CDR2 SVGAGI (reference sequence). Trimming removed 2 bases from V and 9 bases from J, with 13 bases in between. There are 13 residues in the CDR3. Sequencing was performed on peripheral blood. The sequence came from a man in his 70s with acute or convalescent COVID-19. The rearrangement joins TRBV6-6 to TRBJ1-1, with unresolved D. CDR3 in amino acids: CASSYEATRQAFF. The CDR3 region has the DNA TGTGCCAGCAGTTACGAGGCGACCAGACAAGCTTTCTTT.